This TCR beta chain was captured in a study of blood T cell repertoires in COVID-19. V lost 8 bases to trimming and J lost 3 bases, with 12 bases between them. This CDR3 has 13 amino acids. Germline CDR1 reads SGHTA; CDR2 reads FQGTGA. Everyone who took part was roughly 18 to 100 years old, and they came from about 25 US areas. Cohort placement rested on clinical history that participants reported themselves. Profiling relied on immunoSEQ multiplex PCR, and the TCRdb table lists in-frame clones only, not all of them. The sample yields 130,000 or so clones, around 85% seen once. Sequencing input: PBMCs or T cells enriched from blood (not recorded which). V is TRBV7-3 and J is TRBJ2-3; the D gene is possibly TRBD1 (5 bases). The sequence derives from a man in his fifties or sixties who had recovered from COVID-19. In nucleotides, the CDR3 is TGTGCCAGCTCCCGGCCAGGGACAGATACGCAGTATTTT. Protein product: CASSRPGTDTQYF.